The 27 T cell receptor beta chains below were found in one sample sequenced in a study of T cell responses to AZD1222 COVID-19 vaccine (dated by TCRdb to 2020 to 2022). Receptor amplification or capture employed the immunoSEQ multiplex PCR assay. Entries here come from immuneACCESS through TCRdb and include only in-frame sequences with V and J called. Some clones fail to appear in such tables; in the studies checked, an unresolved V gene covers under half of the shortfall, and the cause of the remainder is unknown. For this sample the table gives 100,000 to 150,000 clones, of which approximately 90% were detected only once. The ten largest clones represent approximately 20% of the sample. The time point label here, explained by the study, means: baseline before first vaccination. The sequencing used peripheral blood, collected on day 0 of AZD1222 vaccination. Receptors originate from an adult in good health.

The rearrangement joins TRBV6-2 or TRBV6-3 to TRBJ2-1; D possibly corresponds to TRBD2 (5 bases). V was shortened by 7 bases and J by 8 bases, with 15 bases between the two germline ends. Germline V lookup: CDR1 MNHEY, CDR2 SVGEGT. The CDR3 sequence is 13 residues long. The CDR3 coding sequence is TGTGCCAGCACCCCACCCCTAGCCCATGAGCAGTTCTTC. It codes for CASTPPLAHEQFF.

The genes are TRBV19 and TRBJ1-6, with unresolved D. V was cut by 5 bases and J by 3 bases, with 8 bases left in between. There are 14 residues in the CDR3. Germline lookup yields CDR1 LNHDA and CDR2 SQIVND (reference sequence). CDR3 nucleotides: TGTGCCAGTAGTGATGAGTTCTATAATTCACCCCTCCACTTT. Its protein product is CASSDEFYNSPLHF. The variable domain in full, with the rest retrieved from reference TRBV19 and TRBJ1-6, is DGGITQSPKYLFRKEGQNVTLSCEQNLNHDAMYWYRQDPGQGLRLIYYSQIVNDFQKGDIAEGYSVSREKKESFPLTVTSAQKNPTAFYLCASSDEFYNSPLHFGNGTRLTVT.

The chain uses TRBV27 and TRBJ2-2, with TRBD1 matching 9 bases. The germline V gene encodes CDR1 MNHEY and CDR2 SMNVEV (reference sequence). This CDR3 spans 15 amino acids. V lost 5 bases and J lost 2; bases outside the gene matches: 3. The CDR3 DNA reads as TGTGCCAGCAGTCTGGGACAGGGAAACACCGGGGAGCTGTTTTTT. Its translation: CASSLGQGNTGELFF.

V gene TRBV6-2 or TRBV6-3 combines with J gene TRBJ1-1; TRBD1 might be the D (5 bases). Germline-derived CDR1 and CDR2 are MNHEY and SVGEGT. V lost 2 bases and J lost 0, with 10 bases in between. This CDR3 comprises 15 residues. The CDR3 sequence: CASSYLAGMNTEAFF. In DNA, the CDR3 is TGTGCCAGCAGTTACCTTGCAGGGATGAACACTGAAGCTTTCTTT.

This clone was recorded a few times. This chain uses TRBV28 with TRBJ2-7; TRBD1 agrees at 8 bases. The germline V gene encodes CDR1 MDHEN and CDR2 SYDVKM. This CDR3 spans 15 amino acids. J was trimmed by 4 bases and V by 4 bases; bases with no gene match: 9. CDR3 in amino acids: CASSSTRQGNYEQYF. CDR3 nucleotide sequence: TGTGCCAGCAGTTCAACCCGACAGGGGAATTACGAGCAGTACTTC.

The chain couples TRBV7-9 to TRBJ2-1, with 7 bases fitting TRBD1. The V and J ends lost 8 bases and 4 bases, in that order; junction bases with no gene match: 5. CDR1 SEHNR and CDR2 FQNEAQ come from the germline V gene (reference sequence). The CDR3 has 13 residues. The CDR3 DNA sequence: TGTGCCAGCCGGGACAGAGTTTACAATGAGCAGTTCTTC. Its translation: CASRDRVYNEQFF.

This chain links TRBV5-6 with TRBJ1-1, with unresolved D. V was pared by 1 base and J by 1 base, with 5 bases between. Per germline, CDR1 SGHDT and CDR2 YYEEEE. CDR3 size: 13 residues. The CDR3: CASSLSPNTEAFF. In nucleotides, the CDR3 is TGTGCCAGCAGCTTGAGTCCGAACACTGAAGCTTTCTTT.

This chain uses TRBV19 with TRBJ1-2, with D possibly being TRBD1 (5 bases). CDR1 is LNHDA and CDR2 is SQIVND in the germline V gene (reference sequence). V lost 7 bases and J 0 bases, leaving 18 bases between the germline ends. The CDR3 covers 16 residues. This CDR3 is CASKTTDRLANYGYTF. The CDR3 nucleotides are TGTGCCAGTAAAACGACTGACAGATTAGCTAACTATGGCTACACCTTC.

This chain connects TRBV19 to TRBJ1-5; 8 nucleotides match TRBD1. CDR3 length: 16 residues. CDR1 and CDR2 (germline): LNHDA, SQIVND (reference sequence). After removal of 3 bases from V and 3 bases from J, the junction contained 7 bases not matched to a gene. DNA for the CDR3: TGTGCCAGTAGTATGTCGGGACAGGTAACCAATCAGCCCCAGCATTTT. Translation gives CASSMSGQVTNQPQHF. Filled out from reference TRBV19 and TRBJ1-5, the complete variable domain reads DGGITQSPKYLFRKEGQNVTLSCEQNLNHDAMYWYRQDPGQGLRLIYYSQIVNDFQKGDIAEGYSVSREKKESFPLTVTSAQKNPTAFYLCASSMSGQVTNQPQHFGDGTRLSIL.

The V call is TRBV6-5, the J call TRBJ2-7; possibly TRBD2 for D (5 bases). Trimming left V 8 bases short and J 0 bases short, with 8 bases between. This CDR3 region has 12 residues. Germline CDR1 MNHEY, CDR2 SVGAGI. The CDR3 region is CASRGSSYEQYF. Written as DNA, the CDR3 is TGTGCCAGCCGAGGGAGCTCCTACGAGCAGTACTTC.

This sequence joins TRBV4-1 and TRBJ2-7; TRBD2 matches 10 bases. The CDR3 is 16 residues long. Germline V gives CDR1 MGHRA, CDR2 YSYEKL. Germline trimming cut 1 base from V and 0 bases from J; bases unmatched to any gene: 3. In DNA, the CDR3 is TGCGCCAGCAGCCAAGGAACTAGCGGGGCCTCCTACGAGCAGTACTTC. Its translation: CASSQGTSGASYEQYF.

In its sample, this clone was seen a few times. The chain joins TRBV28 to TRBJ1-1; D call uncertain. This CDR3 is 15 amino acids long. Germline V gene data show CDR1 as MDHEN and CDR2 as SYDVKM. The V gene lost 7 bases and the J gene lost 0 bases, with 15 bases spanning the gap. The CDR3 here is CASTLSGTMNTEAFF. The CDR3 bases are TGTGCCAGCACCCTCTCCGGTACCATGAACACTGAAGCTTTCTTT.

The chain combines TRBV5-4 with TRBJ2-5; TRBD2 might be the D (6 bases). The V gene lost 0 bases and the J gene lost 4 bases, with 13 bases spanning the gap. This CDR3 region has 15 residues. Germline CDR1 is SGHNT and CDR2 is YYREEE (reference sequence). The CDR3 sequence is CASSLGGGVGETQYF. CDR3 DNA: TGTGCCAGCAGCTTGGGAGGAGGGGTCGGAGAGACCCAGTACTTC. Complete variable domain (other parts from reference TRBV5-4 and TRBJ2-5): ETGVTQSPTHLIKTRGQQVTLRCSSQSGHNTVSWYQQALGQGPQFIFQYYREEENGRGNFPPRFSGLQFPNYSSELNVNALELDDSALYLCASSLGGGVGETQYFGPGTRLLVL.

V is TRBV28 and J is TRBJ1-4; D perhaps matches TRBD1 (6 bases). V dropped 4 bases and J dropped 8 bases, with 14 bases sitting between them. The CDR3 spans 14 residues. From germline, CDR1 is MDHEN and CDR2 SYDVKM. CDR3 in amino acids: CASSSQGIGEKLFF. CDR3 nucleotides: TGTGCCAGCAGTTCCCAGGGGATCGGGGAAAAACTGTTTTTT.

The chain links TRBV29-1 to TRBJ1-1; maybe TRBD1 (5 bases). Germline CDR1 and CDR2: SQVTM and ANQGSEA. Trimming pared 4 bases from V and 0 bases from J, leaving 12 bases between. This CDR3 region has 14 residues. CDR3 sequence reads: CSVGAGMMNTEAFF. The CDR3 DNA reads TGCAGCGTTGGCGCAGGGATGATGAACACTGAAGCTTTCTTT.

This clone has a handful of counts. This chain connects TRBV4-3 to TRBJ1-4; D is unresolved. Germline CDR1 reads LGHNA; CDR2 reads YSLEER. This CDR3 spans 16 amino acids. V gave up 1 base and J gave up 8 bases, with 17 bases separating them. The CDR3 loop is CASSQGGRPQGEKLFF. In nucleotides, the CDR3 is TGCGCCAGCAGCCAAGGGGGTAGGCCTCAAGGGGAAAAACTGTTTTTT.

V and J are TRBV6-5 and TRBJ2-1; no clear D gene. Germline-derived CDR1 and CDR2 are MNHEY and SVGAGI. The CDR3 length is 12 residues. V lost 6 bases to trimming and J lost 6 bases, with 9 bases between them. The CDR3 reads CASRPKSNEQFF. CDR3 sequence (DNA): TGTGCCAGCAGACCAAAGTCCAATGAGCAGTTCTTC.

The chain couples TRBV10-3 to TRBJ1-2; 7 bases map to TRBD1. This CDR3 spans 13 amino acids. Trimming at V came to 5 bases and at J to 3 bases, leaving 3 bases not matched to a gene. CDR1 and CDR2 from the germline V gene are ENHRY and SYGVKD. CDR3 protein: CAISSQGDYGYTF. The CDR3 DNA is TGTGCCATCAGTTCTCAGGGGGACTATGGCTACACCTTC.

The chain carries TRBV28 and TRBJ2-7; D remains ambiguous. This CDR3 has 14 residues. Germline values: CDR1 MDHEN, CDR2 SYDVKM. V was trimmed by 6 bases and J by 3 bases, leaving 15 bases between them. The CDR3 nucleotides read TGTGCCAGCAGCCGCCCCGGCATTGACTACGAGCAGTACTTC. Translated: CASSRPGIDYEQYF.

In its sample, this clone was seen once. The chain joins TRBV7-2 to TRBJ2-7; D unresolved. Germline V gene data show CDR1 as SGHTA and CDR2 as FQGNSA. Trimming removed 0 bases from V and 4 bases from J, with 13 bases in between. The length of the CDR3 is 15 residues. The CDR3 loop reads CASSLARAILYEQYF. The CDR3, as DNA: TGTGCCAGCAGCTTAGCTCGGGCAATCCTTTACGAGCAGTACTTC.

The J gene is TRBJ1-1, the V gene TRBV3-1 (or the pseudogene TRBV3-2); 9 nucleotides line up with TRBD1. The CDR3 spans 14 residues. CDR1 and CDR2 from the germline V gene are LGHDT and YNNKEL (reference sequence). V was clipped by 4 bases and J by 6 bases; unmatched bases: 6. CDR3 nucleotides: TGTGCCAGCAGCCCCCTGGACAGGGGTGCTGAAGCTTTCTTT. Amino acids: CASSPLDRGAEAFF.

CDR3 DNA: TGTGCCAGCAGCCTGGGACAGGGGGATCAGCCCCAGCATTTT. Protein sequence: CASSLGQGDQPQHF. V usage is TRBV3-1 (or the pseudogene TRBV3-2) and J usage is TRBJ1-5, with 11 bases lining up with TRBD1. V lost 4 bases and J lost 5; bases outside the gene matches: 1. This CDR3 is built from 14 residues. The germline CDR1 and CDR2 sequences are LGHDT and YNNKEL (reference sequence).

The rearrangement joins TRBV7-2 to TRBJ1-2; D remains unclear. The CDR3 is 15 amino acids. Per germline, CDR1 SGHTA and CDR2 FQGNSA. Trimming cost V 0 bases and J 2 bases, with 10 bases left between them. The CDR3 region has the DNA TGTGCCAGCAGCTTAGCGTCGAGTGTAAACTATGGCTACACCTTC. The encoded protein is CASSLASSVNYGYTF.

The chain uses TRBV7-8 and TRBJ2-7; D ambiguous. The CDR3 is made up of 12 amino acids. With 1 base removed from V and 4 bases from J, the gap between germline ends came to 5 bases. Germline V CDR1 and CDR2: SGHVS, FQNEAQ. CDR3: CASSLERYEQYF. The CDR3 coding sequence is TGTGCCAGCAGCTTAGAGAGGTACGAGCAGTACTTC.

CDR3: CASSTSRGYTF. CDR3 DNA: TGTGCCAGCAGCACGAGTCGAGGCTACACCTTC. The V call is TRBV9, the J call TRBJ1-2, with D hard to call. CDR1 and CDR2 from the germline V gene are SGDLS and YYNGEE. Trimming cost V 4 bases and J 8 bases, with 9 bases left between them. This CDR3 spans 11 amino acids. Using reference TRBV9 and TRBJ1-2 for the parts outside the CDR3, the full variable domain is DSGVTQTPKHLITATGQRVTLRCSPRSGDLSVYWYQQSLDQGLQFLIQYYNGEERAKGNILERFSAQQFPDLHSELNLSSLELGDSALYFCASSTSRGYTFGSGTRLTVV.

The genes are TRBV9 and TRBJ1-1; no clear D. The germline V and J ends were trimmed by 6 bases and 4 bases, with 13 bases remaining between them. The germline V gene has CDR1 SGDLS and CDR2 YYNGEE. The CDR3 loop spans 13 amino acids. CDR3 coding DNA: TGTGCCAGCACCCCCGGGATTGGCACTGAAGCTTTCTTT. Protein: CASTPGIGTEAFF.

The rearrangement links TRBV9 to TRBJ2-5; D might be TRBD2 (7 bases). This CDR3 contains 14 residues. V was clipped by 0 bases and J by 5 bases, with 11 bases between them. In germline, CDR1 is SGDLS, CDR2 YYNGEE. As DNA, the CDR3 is TGTGCCAGCAGCGTAGAAGGGAGGGGGGAGACCCAGTACTTC. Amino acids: CASSVEGRGETQYF.